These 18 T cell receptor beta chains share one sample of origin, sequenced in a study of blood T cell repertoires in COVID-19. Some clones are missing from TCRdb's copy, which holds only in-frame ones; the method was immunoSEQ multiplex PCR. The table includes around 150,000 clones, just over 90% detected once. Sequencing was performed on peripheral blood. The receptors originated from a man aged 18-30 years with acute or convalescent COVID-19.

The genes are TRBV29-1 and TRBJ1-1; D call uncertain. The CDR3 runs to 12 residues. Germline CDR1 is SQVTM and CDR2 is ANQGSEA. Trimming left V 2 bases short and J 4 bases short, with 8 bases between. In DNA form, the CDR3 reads TGCAGCGTTGAAAGAAGCGGCACTGAAGCTTTCTTT. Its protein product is CSVERSGTEAFF.

Here the CDR3 reads CASSYLGTDNEQFF. CDR3 bases: TGTGCCAGCAGTTACTTGGGGACTGACAATGAGCAGTTCTTC. The chain combines TRBV6-2 or TRBV6-3 with TRBJ2-1; TRBD2 is a possible D gene (6 bases). This CDR3 has 14 amino acids. Trimming shortened V by 1 base and J by 5 bases, and 9 bases separated the two germline ends. Germline CDR1 and CDR2: MNHEY and SVGEGT.

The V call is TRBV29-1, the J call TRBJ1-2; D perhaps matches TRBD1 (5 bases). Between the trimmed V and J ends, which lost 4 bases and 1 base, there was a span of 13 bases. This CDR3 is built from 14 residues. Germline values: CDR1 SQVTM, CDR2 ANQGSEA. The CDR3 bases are TGCAGCGTTGGCTCCCCGGGACTTAACTATGGCTACACCTTC. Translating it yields CSVGSPGLNYGYTF. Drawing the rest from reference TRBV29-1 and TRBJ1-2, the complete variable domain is SAVISQKPSRDICQRGTSLTIQCQVDSQVTMMFWYRQQPGQSLTLIATANQGSEATYESGFVIDKFPISRPNLTFSTLTVSNMSPEDSSIYLCSVGSPGLNYGYTFGSGTRLTVV.

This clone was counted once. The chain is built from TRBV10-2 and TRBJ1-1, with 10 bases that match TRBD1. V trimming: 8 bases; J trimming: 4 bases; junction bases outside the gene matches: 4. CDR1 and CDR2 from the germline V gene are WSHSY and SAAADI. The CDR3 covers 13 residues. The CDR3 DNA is TGCGCCAGCCTGACAGGGGGCCTCACTGAAGCTTTCTTT. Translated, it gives CASLTGGLTEAFF.

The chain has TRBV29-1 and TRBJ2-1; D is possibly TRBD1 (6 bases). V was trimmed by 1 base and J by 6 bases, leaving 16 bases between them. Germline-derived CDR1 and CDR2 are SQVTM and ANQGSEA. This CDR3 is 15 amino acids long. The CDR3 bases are TGCAGCGTTGAAGGGGGGCAGGAGGCCCTCAATGAGCAGTTCTTC. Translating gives CSVEGGQEALNEQFF.

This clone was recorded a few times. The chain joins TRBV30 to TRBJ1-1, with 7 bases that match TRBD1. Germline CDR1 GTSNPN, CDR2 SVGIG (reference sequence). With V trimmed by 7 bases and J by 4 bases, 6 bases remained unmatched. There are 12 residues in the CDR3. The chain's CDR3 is CASPGQFTEAFF. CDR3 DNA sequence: TGTGCCTCTCCGGGACAGTTCACTGAAGCTTTCTTT.

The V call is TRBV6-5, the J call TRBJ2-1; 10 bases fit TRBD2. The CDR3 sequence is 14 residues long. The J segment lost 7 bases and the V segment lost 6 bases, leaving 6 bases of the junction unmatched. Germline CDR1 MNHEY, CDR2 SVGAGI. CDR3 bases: TGTGCCAGCAGCCGAAGCGGGAGGGGGAATGAGCAGTTCTTC. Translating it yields CASSRSGRGNEQFF.

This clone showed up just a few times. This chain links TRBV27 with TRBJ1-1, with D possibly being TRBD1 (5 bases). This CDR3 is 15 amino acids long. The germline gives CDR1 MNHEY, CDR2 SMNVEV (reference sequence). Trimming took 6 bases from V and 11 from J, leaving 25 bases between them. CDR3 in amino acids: CASSSLGSGGREAFF. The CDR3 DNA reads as TGTGCCAGCAGCAGTCTGGGGAGCGGGGGACGGGAGGCTTTCTTT.

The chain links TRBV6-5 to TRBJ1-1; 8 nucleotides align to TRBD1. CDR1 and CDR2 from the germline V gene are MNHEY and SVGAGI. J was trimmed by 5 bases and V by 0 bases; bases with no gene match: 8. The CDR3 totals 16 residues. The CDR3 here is CASSYSPTGVGTEAFF. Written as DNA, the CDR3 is TGTGCCAGCAGTTACTCCCCGACAGGGGTCGGAACTGAAGCTTTCTTT.

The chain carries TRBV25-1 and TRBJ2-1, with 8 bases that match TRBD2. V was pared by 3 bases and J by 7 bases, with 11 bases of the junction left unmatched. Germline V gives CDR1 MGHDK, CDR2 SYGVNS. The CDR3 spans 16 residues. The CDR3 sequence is CASSDSQPSGWNEQFF. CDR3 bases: TGTGCCAGCAGTGACTCGCAGCCTAGCGGGTGGAATGAGCAGTTCTTC.

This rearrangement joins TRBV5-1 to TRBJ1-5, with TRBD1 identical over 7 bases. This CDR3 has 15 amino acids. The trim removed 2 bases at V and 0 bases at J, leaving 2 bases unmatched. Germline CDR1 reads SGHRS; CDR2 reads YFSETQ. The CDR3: CASSFGQDSNQPQHF. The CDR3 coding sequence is TGCGCCAGCAGCTTCGGACAGGATAGCAATCAGCCCCAGCATTTT. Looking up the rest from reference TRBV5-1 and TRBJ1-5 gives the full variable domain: KAGVTQTPRYLIKTRGQQVTLSCSPISGHRSVSWYQQTPGQGLQFLFEYFSETQRNKGNFPGRFSGRQFSNSRSEMNVSTLELGDSALYLCASSFGQDSNQPQHFGDGTRLSIL.

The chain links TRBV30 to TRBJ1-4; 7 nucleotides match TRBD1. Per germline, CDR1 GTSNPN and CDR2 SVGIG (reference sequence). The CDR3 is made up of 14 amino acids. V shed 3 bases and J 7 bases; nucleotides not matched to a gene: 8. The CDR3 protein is CAWRSTGISEKLFF. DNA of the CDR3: TGTGCCTGGAGATCGACAGGGATTAGTGAAAAACTGTTTTTT.

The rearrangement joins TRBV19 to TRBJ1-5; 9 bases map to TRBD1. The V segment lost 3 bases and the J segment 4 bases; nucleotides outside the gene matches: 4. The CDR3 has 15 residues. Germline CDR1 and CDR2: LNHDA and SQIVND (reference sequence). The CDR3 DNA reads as TGTGCCAGTAGTATGAGGGGACAGGGTAATCAGCCCCAGCATTTT. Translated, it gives CASSMRGQGNQPQHF. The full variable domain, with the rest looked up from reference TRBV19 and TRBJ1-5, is DGGITQSPKYLFRKEGQNVTLSCEQNLNHDAMYWYRQDPGQGLRLIYYSQIVNDFQKGDIAEGYSVSREKKESFPLTVTSAQKNPTAFYLCASSMRGQGNQPQHFGDGTRLSIL.

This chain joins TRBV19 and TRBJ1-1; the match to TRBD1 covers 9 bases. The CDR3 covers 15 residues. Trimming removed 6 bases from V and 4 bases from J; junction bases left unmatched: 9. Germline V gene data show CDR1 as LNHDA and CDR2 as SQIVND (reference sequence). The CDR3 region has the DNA TGTGCCAGTAGCTACAGGGGGCCGGGGGGCACTGAAGCTTTCTTT. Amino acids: CASSYRGPGGTEAFF. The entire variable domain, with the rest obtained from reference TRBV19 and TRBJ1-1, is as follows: DGGITQSPKYLFRKEGQNVTLSCEQNLNHDAMYWYRQDPGQGLRLIYYSQIVNDFQKGDIAEGYSVSREKKESFPLTVTSAQKNPTAFYLCASSYRGPGGTEAFFGQGTRLTVV.

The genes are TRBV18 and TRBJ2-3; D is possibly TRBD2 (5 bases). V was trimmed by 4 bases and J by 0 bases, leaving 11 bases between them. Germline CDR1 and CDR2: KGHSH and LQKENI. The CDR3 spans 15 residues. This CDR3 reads CASSLGLESTDTQYF. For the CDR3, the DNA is TGTGCCAGCTCACTCGGACTGGAGAGCACAGATACGCAGTATTTT.

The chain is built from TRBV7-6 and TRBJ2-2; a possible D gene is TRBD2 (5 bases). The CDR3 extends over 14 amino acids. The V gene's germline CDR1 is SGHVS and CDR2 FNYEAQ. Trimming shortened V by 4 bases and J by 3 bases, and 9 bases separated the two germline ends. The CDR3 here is CASSSPGDTGELFF. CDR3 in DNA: TGTGCCAGCAGCTCCCCCGGGGACACCGGGGAGCTGTTTTTT.

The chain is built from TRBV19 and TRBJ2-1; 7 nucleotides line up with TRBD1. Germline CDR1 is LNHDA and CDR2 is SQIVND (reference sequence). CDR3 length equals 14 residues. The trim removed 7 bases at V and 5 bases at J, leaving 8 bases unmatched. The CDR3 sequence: CASTMGQYDNEQFF. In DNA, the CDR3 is TGTGCCAGTACCATGGGACAGTACGACAATGAGCAGTTCTTC.

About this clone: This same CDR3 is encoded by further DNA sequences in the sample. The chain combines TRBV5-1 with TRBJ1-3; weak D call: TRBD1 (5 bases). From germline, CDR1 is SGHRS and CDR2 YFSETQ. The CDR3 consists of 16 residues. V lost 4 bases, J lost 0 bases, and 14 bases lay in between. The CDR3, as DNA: TGCGCCAGCAGCCTGAATACAGGAACCTCTGGAAACACCATATATTTT. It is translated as CASSLNTGTSGNTIYF. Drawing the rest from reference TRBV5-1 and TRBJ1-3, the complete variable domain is KAGVTQTPRYLIKTRGQQVTLSCSPISGHRSVSWYQQTPGQGLQFLFEYFSETQRNKGNFPGRFSGRQFSNSRSEMNVSTLELGDSALYLCASSLNTGTSGNTIYFGEGSWLTVV.